This T cell receptor (beta chain) was recorded in a study of cytomegalovirus exposure and HLA in healthy donors. Study-level information: The study's early data release held 75 million to 95 million unique TCRs from HLA-typed donors. Membership in the Caucasian-associated ancestry cluster was found for around 85% of 350 to 450 genotyped donors.

PCR involved 60 Vbeta and 13 Jbeta primers. Repertoires were generated with immunoSEQ multiplex PCR, while TCRdb's copy carries only in-frame clones and drops some. The sample yields under 110,000 clones, roughly 76% seen once. General study points: Associated with HLA alleles at 0.05 false discovery rate in a later analysis were 15,000 to 20,000 TCR beta sequences. In a later analysis, DRB1 alleles had the most associated TCRs; HLA-C alleles the fewest.

In this sample, this clone turned up a few times. Its specificity is not known. With 3 bases removed from V and 8 bases from J, the gap between germline ends came to 11 bases. CDR1 and CDR2 from the germline V gene are MNHNS and SASEGT. The CDR3 is made up of 13 amino acids. V gene TRBV6-1 combines with J gene TRBJ1-5, with D possibly being TRBD1 (5 bases). The sequencing sample was made of PBMCs. The source of this sequence is a man aged 35-49 years in good health and CMV-seronegative. CDR3 nucleotides: TGTGCCAGCAGTGACAGGGCCTGGGAGCCCCAGCATTTT. Amino acids: CASSDRAWEPQHF.